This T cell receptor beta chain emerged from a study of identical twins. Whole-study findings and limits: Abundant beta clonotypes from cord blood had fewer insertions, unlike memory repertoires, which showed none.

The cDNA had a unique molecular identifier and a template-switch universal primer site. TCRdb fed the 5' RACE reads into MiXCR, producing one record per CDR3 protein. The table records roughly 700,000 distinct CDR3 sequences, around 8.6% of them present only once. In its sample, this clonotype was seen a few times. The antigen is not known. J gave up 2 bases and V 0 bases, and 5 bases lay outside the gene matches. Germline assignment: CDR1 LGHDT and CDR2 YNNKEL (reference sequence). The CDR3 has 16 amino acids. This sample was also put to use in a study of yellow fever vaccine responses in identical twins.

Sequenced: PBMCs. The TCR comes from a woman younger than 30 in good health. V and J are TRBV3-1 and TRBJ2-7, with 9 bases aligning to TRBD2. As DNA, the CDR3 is TGTGCCAGCAGCCAAGATTTATTAGCGGGAGCCTACGAGCAGTACTTC. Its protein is CASSQDLLAGAYEQYF.